The T cell receptor beta chain described here comes from a study of shared clonotypes between healthy human individuals. The germline V and J ends were trimmed by 5 bases and 2 bases, with 19 bases remaining between them. This CDR3 has 16 amino acids. The germline gives CDR1 MDHEN, CDR2 SYDVKM. The assay was immunoSEQ multiplex PCR, and TCRdb's table has in-frame clones only and misses some. Among roughly 700,000 clones listed, under 80% were seen once. The source of this sequence is a young woman in good health. This chain joins TRBV28 and TRBJ2-7, with D maybe TRBD2 (6 bases). The sample was memory CD4+ T cells sorted from blood. Subset noted: CD45RA-negative fraction. The CDR3 DNA is TGTGCCAGCAGTCCGCCCGGGGGAGTTAAAACCTACGAGCAGTACTTC. This codes for CASSPPGGVKTYEQYF.